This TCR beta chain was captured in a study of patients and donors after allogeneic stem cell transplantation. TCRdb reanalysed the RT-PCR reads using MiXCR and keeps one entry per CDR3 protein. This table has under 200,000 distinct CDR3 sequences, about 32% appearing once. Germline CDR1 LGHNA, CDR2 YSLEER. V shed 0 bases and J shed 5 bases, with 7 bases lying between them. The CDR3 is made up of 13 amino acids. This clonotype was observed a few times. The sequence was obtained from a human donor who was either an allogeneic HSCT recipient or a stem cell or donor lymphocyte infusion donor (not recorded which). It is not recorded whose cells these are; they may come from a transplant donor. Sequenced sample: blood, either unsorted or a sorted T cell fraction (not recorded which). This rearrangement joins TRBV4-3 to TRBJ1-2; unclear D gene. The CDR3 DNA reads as TGCGCCAGCAGCCAAGATCACGGATATGGCTACACCTTC. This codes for CASSQDHGYGYTF.